These T cell receptor beta chains were read from a single sample in a study of T cell responses to AZD1222 COVID-19 vaccine. TCRdb's copy holds only in-frame clones and misses some; the assay was immunoSEQ multiplex PCR. The table has 50,000 to 65,000 clones, 81% seen once. Here the sequenced sample was peripheral blood, taken 28 days after the second AZD1222 dose. These TCRs come from an adult who received the AZD1222 COVID-19 vaccine. Both conserved end residues are part of each CDR3. The order of the fields is V gene, clone size, J gene, D gene, CDR3 DNA, CDR3 protein. D genes are given only for firm matches. Clone size is shown for a subset of rows, as once, few, many or a class of expanded clone.

V gene: TRBV9
clone size: once
J gene: TRBJ2-7
D gene: TRBD1
CDR3 DNA: TGTGCCAGCAGCGGACCGGACAGGGGACTCCACGAGCAGTACTTC
CDR3 protein: CASSGPDRGLHEQYF

V gene: TRBV7-2
clone size: NA
J gene: TRBJ1-1
D gene: TRBD1
CDR3 DNA: TGTGCCAGCAGCACGAGGACAGGGGACTCTGAAGCTTTCTTT
CDR3 protein: CASSTRTGDSEAFF

V gene: TRBV29-1
clone size: NA
J gene: TRBJ1-1
D gene: NA
CDR3 DNA: TGCAGCGTTCGTAGGGGTGAAGAAGCTTTCTTT
CDR3 protein: CSVRRGEEAFF

V gene: TRBV7-3
clone size: NA
J gene: TRBJ2-3
D gene: TRBD2
CDR3 DNA: TGTGCCAGCAGCTCGATAGCGGGAGGGCCCTCCGGCACAGATACGCAGTATTTT
CDR3 protein: CASSSIAGGPSGTDTQYF

V gene: TRBV28
clone size: NA
J gene: TRBJ1-2
D gene: NA
CDR3 DNA: TGTGCCAGCAGTTTAAGAGCAGGACCAAGGGGCTATGGCTACACCTTC
CDR3 protein: CASSLRAGPRGYGYTF

V gene: TRBV30
clone size: NA
J gene: TRBJ2-3
D gene: TRBD1
CDR3 DNA: TGTGCCTGGGGGGACAGGGGAGGGGTTGGAGATACGCAGTATTTT
CDR3 protein: CAWGDRGGVGDTQYF

V gene: TRBV13
clone size: few
J gene: TRBJ1-6
D gene: TRBD1
CDR3 DNA: TGTGCCAGCAGCAAAGAAGGGACAGGGCATAATTCACCCCTCCACTTT
CDR3 protein: CASSKEGTGHNSPLHF

V gene: TRBV30
clone size: NA
J gene: TRBJ1-6
D gene: NA
CDR3 DNA: TGTGCCTGGAGTCCAGGGTTACGGTCACCCCTCCACTTT
CDR3 protein: CAWSPGLRSPLHF

V gene: TRBV11-3
clone size: NA
J gene: TRBJ2-1
D gene: NA
CDR3 DNA: TGTGCCAGCAGCGTCCTGGGGGGTGAGCAGTTCTTC
CDR3 protein: CASSVLGGEQFF

V gene: TRBV6-5
clone size: NA
J gene: TRBJ2-7
D gene: TRBD1
CDR3 DNA: TGTGCCAGTAGATACCGGGACAGGGGGTCCTACGAGCAATACTTC
CDR3 protein: CASRYRDRGSYEQYF

V gene: TRBV18
clone size: few
J gene: TRBJ1-6
D gene: NA
CDR3 DNA: TGTGCCAGCTCACCAAGGGACACGGATTCACCCCTCCACTTT
CDR3 protein: CASSPRDTDSPLHF

V gene: TRBV6-2/TRBV6-3
clone size: NA
J gene: TRBJ2-7
D gene: NA
CDR3 DNA: TGTGCCAGCAGCCGCCCCCGTCTTGACTACGAGCAGTACTTC
CDR3 protein: CASSRPRLDYEQYF

V gene: TRBV7-9
clone size: NA
J gene: TRBJ1-3
D gene: NA
CDR3 DNA: TGTGCCAGCAGCACACCACCTGGAAACACCATATATTTT
CDR3 protein: CASSTPPGNTIYF

V gene: TRBV19
clone size: NA
J gene: TRBJ1-1
D gene: NA
CDR3 DNA: TGTGCCAGTAGTACCCCGTTACAGCGTGAAGCTTTCTTT
CDR3 protein: CASSTPLQREAFF

V gene: TRBV30
clone size: NA
J gene: TRBJ2-5
D gene: NA
CDR3 DNA: TGTGCCTGGAGTCCTCTGTTCCTAGAGGAGGGGGCGCGGGAGACCCAGTACTTC
CDR3 protein: CAWSPLFLEEGARETQYF

V gene: TRBV7-9
clone size: few
J gene: TRBJ2-7
D gene: NA
CDR3 DNA: TGTGCCAGCAGCTTAGCTGGCGGGCAAGAGCAGTACTTC
CDR3 protein: CASSLAGGQEQYF

V gene: TRBV19
clone size: few
J gene: TRBJ2-1
D gene: NA
CDR3 DNA: TGTGCCAGTATGCCAGGGGCGAGCTCCTACAATGAGCAGTTCTTC
CDR3 protein: CASMPGASSYNEQFF

V gene: TRBV5-1
clone size: once
J gene: TRBJ2-7
D gene: TRBD2
CDR3 DNA: TGCGCCAGCAGCATAGGACTAGCGGGAGGGAGAACCTACGAGCAGTACTTC
CDR3 protein: CASSIGLAGGRTYEQYF

V gene: TRBV7-9
clone size: once
J gene: TRBJ1-5
D gene: NA
CDR3 DNA: TGTGCCAGCAGCTTAGGGGGCGTGGATCAGCCCCAGCATTTT
CDR3 protein: CASSLGGVDQPQHF

V gene: TRBV6-2/TRBV6-3
clone size: NA
J gene: TRBJ1-2
D gene: TRBD1
CDR3 DNA: TGTGCCAGCAGTTACCCGACAGGGGCGAATAACTATGGCTACACCTTC
CDR3 protein: CASSYPTGANNYGYTF

V gene: TRBV6-5
clone size: NA
J gene: TRBJ2-7
D gene: NA
CDR3 DNA: TGTGCCAGCAGTTATAGTCAGCCGAGCTCCTACGAGCAGTACTTC
CDR3 protein: CASSYSQPSSYEQYF

V gene: TRBV11-2
clone size: NA
J gene: TRBJ2-1
D gene: TRBD1
CDR3 DNA: TGTGCCAGCAGCGCAACAGGGGGCGTAGGCAATGAGCAGTTCTTC
CDR3 protein: CASSATGGVGNEQFF